This T cell receptor beta chain is from a study of beta chain features in type 1 diabetes. Sequencing targeted expressed TCRB transcripts, as all isolated RNA had been reverse transcribed. Sequencing used immunoSEQ multiplex PCR; TCRdb keeps in-frame clones, though not all of them. The data contain about 930,000 clones, under 20% of them seen just once; the ten biggest clones take up 0.02% to 0.025%. V was pared by 2 bases and J by 8 bases, with 6 bases of the junction left unmatched. Germline lookup yields CDR1 SGHNT and CDR2 YYREEE (reference sequence). The CDR3 runs to 14 residues. The origin of this receptor is a woman under 30 in good health. The source material was naive CD4+ T cells from blood. The V gene is TRBV5-4, the J gene TRBJ1-4; 7 bases match TRBD1. CDR3 nucleotides: TGTGCCAGCAGCTTAGGGACAGTGCAGGAAAAACTGTTTTTT. Translating gives CASSLGTVQEKLFF.